A selection of T cell receptor beta chains follows, all from one sample in a study of response to subunit inactivated influenza vaccine. Via MiXCR, TCRdb re-called the RT-PCR reads, giving one row per CDR3 protein. The sample carries about 570,000 distinct CDR3 sequences, approximately 11% recorded once. The same sample was also used in a study of T cells expressing NK-cell markers.

The specimen was PBMCs from blood, collected on the day of vaccination. Source of these receptors: a man aged 50-60 years who received an inactivated influenza vaccine. The CDR3 runs from the conserved cysteine through the conserved F or W. Fields, in order: J gene, D gene, clone size, CDR3 length, V gene, CDR3 protein, CDR3 DNA. The D gene is left open where the match is weak. Not every row has a clone size; where given, it reads once, few, many or a size class.

TRBJ1-4	.	.	15	TRBV4-3	CASSQDQGANEKLFF	TGCGCCAGCAGCCAAGATCAGGGTGCCAATGAAAAACTGTTTTTT
TRBJ2-7	TRBD2	few	13	TRBV20-1	CSEERENRYEQYF	TGCAGTGAGGAGCGGGAGAATAGGTACGAGCAGTACTTC
TRBJ1-2	.	.	13	TRBV5-1	CASSVGRTYGYTF	TGCGCCAGCAGCGTGGGACGGACGTATGGCTACACCTTC
TRBJ2-3	TRBD1	.	14	TRBV5-1	CASSLEGAADTQYF	TGCGCCAGCAGCTTGGAGGGGGCGGCAGATACGCAGTATTTT
TRBJ2-2	.	few	15	TRBV5-1	CASSLAGADAGELFF	TGCGCCAGCAGCTTGGCGGGGGCGGACGCCGGGGAGCTGTTTTTT
TRBJ2-5	TRBD2	.	16	TRBV20-1	CSAIPGLARTQETQYF	TGCAGTGCTATACCGGGACTAGCGAGGACCCAAGAGACCCAGTACTTC
TRBJ2-5	TRBD2	once	12	TRBV29-1	CSVRTRQETQYF	TGCAGCGTAAGGACTAGACAAGAGACCCAGTACTTC
TRBJ2-1	.	many	13	TRBV4-1	CASSQGGYNEQFF	TGCGCCAGCAGCCAAGGGGGATACAATGAGCAGTTCTTC
TRBJ2-1	.	.	14	TRBV20-1	CSASGVSSYNEQFF	TGCAGTGCTAGTGGAGTAAGCTCCTACAATGAGCAGTTCTTC
TRBJ2-1	TRBD1	few	17	TRBV4-3	CASSQDNTGTGDNEQFF	TGCGCCAGCAGCCAAGACAATACCGGGACAGGTGACAATGAGCAGTTCTTC
TRBJ2-3	TRBD2	.	19	TRBV15	CATSRDRGLAGMGTDTQYF	TGTGCCACCAGCAGAGACCGTGGACTAGCGGGGATGGGCACAGATACGCAGTATTTT
TRBJ2-1	TRBD2	many	14	TRBV29-1	CSVAAAGAYNEQFF	TGCAGCGTTGCAGCGGCGGGAGCTTACAATGAGCAGTTCTTC
TRBJ1-1	.	few	15	TRBV29-1	CSVQGGWSSRGGAFF	TGCAGCGTTCAGGGAGGATGGTCCTCAAGGGGGGGAGCTTTCTTT
TRBJ1-4	.	many	15	TRBV11-2	CASSRLNTGAEKLFF	TGTGCCAGCAGCCGACTTAATACGGGAGCCGAAAAACTGTTTTTT
TRBJ1-6	.	many	14	TRBV3-1	CASSPGRDNSPLHF	TGTGCCAGCAGCCCGGGACGGGATAATTCACCCCTCCACTTT
TRBJ2-5	.	few	15	TRBV4-3	CASSQAQGLQETQYF	TGCGCCAGCAGCCAAGCTCAAGGTCTACAAGAGACCCAGTACTTC
TRBJ2-1	TRBD2	many	15	TRBV12-3/TRBV12-4	CASRIPGGGNGEQFF	TGTGCCAGCAGGATACCGGGAGGGGGTAACGGTGAGCAGTTCTTC